This note documents a single T cell receptor beta chain sequence. Antigen: not known. These data come from a study of T cell responses to AZD1222 COVID-19 vaccine. General study findings and limits: Among AZD1222 vaccinees, only 6 or 7 were seropositive at baseline. White British ancestry dominated among donors, who included more females, and clonal diversity was possibly underestimated. It was only after the peak T cell response that any repertoires were sampled.

Using immunoSEQ multiplex PCR, the repertoire was profiled, and TCRdb retains in-frame clones only, with some absent. The sample has some 99,000 clones, 88% seen once. V lost 4 bases, J lost 0 bases, and 10 bases lay in between. Germline V lookup: CDR1 KGHSH, CDR2 LQKENI. The CDR3 runs to 14 residues. The TCR was taken from an adult who received the AZD1222 COVID-19 vaccine. Source: peripheral blood, taken 28 days after the second AZD1222 dose. The genes are TRBV18 and TRBJ2-7; maybe TRBD1 (5 bases). The CDR3 here is CASSQTRDSYEQYF. The CDR3 bases are TGTGCCAGCTCACAAACCAGGGACTCCTACGAGCAGTACTTC.